The rows below give T cell receptor beta chains drawn from one sample of a study of T cell repertoires in urothelial bladder cancer. The repertoire was sequenced with immunoSEQ multiplex PCR; TCRdb's copy has only in-frame clones and lacks some. Of approximately 11,000 clones listed, 68% are singletons. The material sequenced was tumor-infiltrating cells from bladder cancer. All receptors come from a human donor with a benign inflammatory bladder lesion. Each CDR3 is given with its conserved first and last residue. The order of the fields is V gene, J gene, D gene, CDR3 protein. D genes are given only for firm matches.

TRBV6-6,TRBJ1-1,.,CASFLYRGIMNTEAFF
TRBV5-1,TRBJ2-2,.,CASSLDQPTIGELFF
TRBV27,TRBJ2-5,.,CASSLYGHGAQETQYF
TRBV2,TRBJ2-7,.,CASKSGSGNNYEQYF
TRBV7-3,TRBJ1-6,.,CASSRQYNSPLHF
TRBV27,TRBJ2-7,.,CASSQPGHNYEQYF
TRBV7-2,TRBJ2-7,TRBD2,CASSPTSGGNGYEQYF
TRBV5-1,TRBJ2-5,.,CASSLEGRKETQYF
TRBV4-1,TRBJ2-2,TRBD1,CASSQDRGGGIILNTGELFF
TRBV2,TRBJ2-5,TRBD2,CASSLTLMGLGKEQYF
TRBV21-1,TRBJ2-4,.,CASSKEYKDSSAKNIQYF
TRBV2,TRBJ2-7,TRBD1,CASSGSRGPNYEQYF
TRBV4-2,TRBJ2-5,TRBD2,CASSQGTRGETQYF
TRBV7-3,.,.,CASSPGTSPYEQYF
TRBV5-4,TRBJ1-1,.,CASSPGFGEAFF
TRBV7-3,TRBJ2-2,TRBD2,CASSSTSVNTGELFF
TRBV9,TRBJ1-1,.,CASSVTTNPDTEAFF
TRBV7-9,TRBJ2-1,.,CASSANSYNEQFF
TRBV6-5,TRBJ2-5,TRBD1,CASSYLGGQGQYF
TRBV5-1,TRBJ1-1,.,CASSPRGERAEAFF
TRBV6-4,TRBJ2-3,.,CASQQSPGSTDTQYF
TRBV7-9,TRBJ1-2,.,CALGAGELGYTF
TRBV4-1,TRBJ1-5,.,CASSQEGVGGGNQPQHF
TRBV10-2,TRBJ2-3,.,CASSDYGDTQYF
TRBV4-2,TRBJ2-5,TRBD2,CASSPRGGVETQYF
TRBV4-1,TRBJ2-1,.,CASSHYYQATYNEQFF
TRBV5-6,TRBJ2-7,TRBD1,CASSWDRIYEQYF
TRBV2,TRBJ1-4,.,CASTKGNSYEKLFF
TRBV2,TRBJ1-5,TRBD1,CASGRDRGNQPQHF
TRBV19,TRBJ2-3,.,CATSGGAPDTQYF
TRBV2,TRBJ2-1,.,CASSVGGFPYNEQFF
TRBV7-3,TRBJ2-3,.,CASSFRGGTDTQYF
TRBV23-1,TRBJ1-1,.,CASSQCVRETEAFF
TRBV5-1,TRBJ2-6,TRBD1,CASSFQDRAASGANVLTF
TRBV7-3,TRBJ2-7,.,CASSSGSPPYEQYF
TRBV6-1,TRBJ1-6,.,CASSEAGGFDSPLHF
TRBV5-1,TRBJ2-4,TRBD1,CASSSQQGASIQYF
TRBV9,TRBJ1-6,.,CASSAGGVSPLHF
TRBV12-5,TRBJ1-2,TRBD1,CASGRPDRGYGYTF
TRBV21-1,TRBJ2-7,.,CASSKAAGPYEQYF
TRBV18,TRBJ2-3,.,CASSPQGYDTDTQYF
TRBV30,TRBJ1-2,.,CAWSAWTASGYGYTF
TRBV6-5,TRBJ2-7,TRBD2,CASSYLAGSYEQYF
TRBV5-6,TRBJ1-2,.,CASSRLGRSANYGYTF
TRBV7-7,TRBJ2-7,TRBD1,CASSLSTGDGEQYF
TRBV5-1,TRBJ2-1,.,CASSLNTVRGNEQFF
TRBV5-1,TRBJ2-2,TRBD1,CASTLGQGARAGELFF
TRBV6-1,TRBJ1-1,.,CASRWGEANTEAFF
TRBV5-1,TRBJ2-1,.,CASSPIDAGNFEQFF
TRBV11-1,TRBJ1-1,TRBD1,CASSFRQGQILNTEAFF
TRBV27,TRBJ2-7,.,CASNSAFEQYF
TRBV5-1,TRBJ2-1,.,CASRSGTPNHNEQFF
TRBV20-1,TRBJ2-1,.,CSATRDNEQFF
TRBV6-5,TRBJ2-7,.,CASSEGRYYEQYF
TRBV6-1,TRBJ1-1,.,CASRNDFLNTEAFF
TRBV2,TRBJ1-2,.,CASSDVRGVRGYTF
TRBV7-2,TRBJ2-3,.,CASSPLRGADTQYF